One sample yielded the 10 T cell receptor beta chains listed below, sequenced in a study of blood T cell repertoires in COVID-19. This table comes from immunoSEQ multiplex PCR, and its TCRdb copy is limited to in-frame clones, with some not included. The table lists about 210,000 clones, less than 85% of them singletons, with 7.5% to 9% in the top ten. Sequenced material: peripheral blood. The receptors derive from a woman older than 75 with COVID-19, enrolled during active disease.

The CDR3 spells CASSLISGDAEQFF. The CDR3 nucleotides are TGTGCCAGCAGCTTGATCAGCGGGGACGCTGAGCAGTTCTTC. This chain uses TRBV5-6 with TRBJ2-1, with 7 bases identical to TRBD2. The ends lost 1 base at V and 9 bases at J; junction bases unmatched: 7. This CDR3 contains 14 residues. Germline CDR1 is SGHDT and CDR2 is YYEEEE.

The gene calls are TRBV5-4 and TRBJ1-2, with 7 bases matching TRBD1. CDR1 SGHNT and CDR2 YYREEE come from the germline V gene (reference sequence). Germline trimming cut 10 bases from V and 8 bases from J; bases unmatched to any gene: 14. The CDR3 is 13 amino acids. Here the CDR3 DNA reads TGTGCCGGACTAAGACAGGGCGATGGAGGCTACACCTTC. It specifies CAGLRQGDGGYTF.

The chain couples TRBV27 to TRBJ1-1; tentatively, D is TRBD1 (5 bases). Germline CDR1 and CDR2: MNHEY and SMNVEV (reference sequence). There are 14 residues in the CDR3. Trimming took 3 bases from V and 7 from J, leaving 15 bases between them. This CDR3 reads CASSLSGGIGEAFF. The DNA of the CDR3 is TGTGCCAGCAGTTTGTCGGGGGGGATCGGTGAAGCTTTCTTT.

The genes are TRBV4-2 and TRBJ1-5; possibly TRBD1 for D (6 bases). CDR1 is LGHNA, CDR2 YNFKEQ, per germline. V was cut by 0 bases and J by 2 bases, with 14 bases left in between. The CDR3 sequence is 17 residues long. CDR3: CASSQEGSRQGNQPQHF. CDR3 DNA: TGTGCCAGCAGCCAAGAGGGGTCCAGACAGGGCAATCAGCCCCAGCATTTT.

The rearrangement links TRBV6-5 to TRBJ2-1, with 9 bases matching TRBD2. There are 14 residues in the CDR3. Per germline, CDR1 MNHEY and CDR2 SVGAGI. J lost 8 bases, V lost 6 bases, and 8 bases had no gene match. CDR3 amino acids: CASRIGLANDEQFF. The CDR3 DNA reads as TGTGCCAGCAGAATCGGACTAGCGAACGATGAGCAGTTCTTC.

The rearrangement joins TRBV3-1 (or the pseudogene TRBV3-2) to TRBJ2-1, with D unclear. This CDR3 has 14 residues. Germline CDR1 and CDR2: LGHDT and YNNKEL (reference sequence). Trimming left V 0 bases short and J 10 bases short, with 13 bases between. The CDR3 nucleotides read TGTGCCAGCAGCCAAGATTACGCGAGGAGAGAGCAGTTCTTC. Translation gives CASSQDYARREQFF.

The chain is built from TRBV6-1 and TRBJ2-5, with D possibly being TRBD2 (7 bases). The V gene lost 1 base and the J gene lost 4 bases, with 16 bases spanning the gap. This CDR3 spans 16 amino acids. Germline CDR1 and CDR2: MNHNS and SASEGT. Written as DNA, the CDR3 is TGTGCCAGCAGTGAAGGGGGAGGGGGTCACCGAGAGACCCAGTACTTC. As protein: CASSEGGGGHRETQYF.

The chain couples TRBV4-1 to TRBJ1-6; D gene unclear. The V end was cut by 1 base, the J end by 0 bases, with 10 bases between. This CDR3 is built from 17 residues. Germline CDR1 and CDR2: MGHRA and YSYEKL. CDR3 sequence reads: CASSQVRSSSYNSPLHF. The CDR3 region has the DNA TGCGCCAGCAGCCAAGTACGGTCAAGCTCCTATAATTCACCCCTCCACTTT.

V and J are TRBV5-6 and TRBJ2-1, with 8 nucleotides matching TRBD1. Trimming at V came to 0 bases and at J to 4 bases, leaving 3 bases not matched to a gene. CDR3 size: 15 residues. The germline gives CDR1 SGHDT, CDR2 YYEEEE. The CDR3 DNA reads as TGTGCCAGCAGCTTGGTCGGACAGGGATACAATGAGCAGTTCTTC. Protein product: CASSLVGQGYNEQFF.

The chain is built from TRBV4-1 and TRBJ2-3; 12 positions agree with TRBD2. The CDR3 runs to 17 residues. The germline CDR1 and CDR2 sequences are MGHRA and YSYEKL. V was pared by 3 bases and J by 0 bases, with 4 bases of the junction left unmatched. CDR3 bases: TGCGCCAGCAGCCACGGACTAGCGGGAAAGAGCACAGATACGCAGTATTTT. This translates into CASSHGLAGKSTDTQYF.